This is a list of T cell receptor beta chains from one sample in a study of cytomegalovirus exposure and HLA in healthy donors. The data were produced by immunoSEQ multiplex PCR, yet TCRdb's version contains in-frame clones alone and is incomplete. The table shows fewer than 350,000 clones, with roughly 90% occurring only once. Sequenced sample: PBMCs. All receptors derive from a young woman in good health and CMV-seronegative. CDR3s include the opening cysteine and the closing phenylalanine or tryptophan. D genes are given only for firm matches. The size of a clone is reported for some rows only, either as once, few or many, or as a class for expanded clones.

J: TRBJ2-3
V: TRBV27
D: TRBD2
size: .
DNA: TGTGCCAGCAGCCGCCCGACTAGCGGGGGGGCCACAGATACGCAGTATTTT
CDR3: CASSRPTSGGATDTQYF

J: TRBJ1-2
V: TRBV6-5
D: TRBD1
size: .
DNA: TGTGCCAGCAGGCGCGACAGGGCTGGTGGCTACACCTTC
CDR3: CASRRDRAGGYTF

J: TRBJ2-6
V: TRBV5-1
D: .
size: .
DNA: TGCGCCAGCAGCTTGGCGCCCAGGGGTGGGGCCAACGTCCTGACTTTC
CDR3: CASSLAPRGGANVLTF

J: TRBJ2-5
V: TRBV7-2
D: .
size: .
DNA: TGTGCCAGCAGCTTATCCCACTCCCCGGAGACCCAGTACTTC
CDR3: CASSLSHSPETQYF

J: TRBJ1-1
V: TRBV5-1
D: .
size: .
DNA: TGCGCCAGCAGTCCCTCAGTGTACCCGATGAACACTGAAGCTTTCTTT
CDR3: CASSPSVYPMNTEAFF

J: TRBJ1-2
V: TRBV2
D: TRBD1
size: .
DNA: TGTGCCAGCAGTCCACAGGGGAACTATGGCTACACCTTC
CDR3: CASSPQGNYGYTF

J: TRBJ1-4
V: TRBV18
D: .
size: .
DNA: TGTGCCAGCTCACCGCAAGCCCAGGGGCTGCGTGAAAAACTGTTTTTT
CDR3: CASSPQAQGLREKLFF

J: TRBJ2-3
V: TRBV6-1
D: TRBD2
size: .
DNA: TGTGCCAGCTTTGGGACTAGCGCGAGCACAGATACGCAGTATTTT
CDR3: CASFGTSASTDTQYF

J: TRBJ1-6
V: TRBV10-3
D: .
size: once
DNA: TGTGCCATCAGGCCCGGACAGTTTAATTCACCCCTCCACTTT
CDR3: CAIRPGQFNSPLHF

J: TRBJ1-1
V: TRBV12-5
D: TRBD1
size: .
DNA: TGTGCTAGTGGACAACAGGGGGGGAACACTGAAGCTTTCTTT
CDR3: CASGQQGGNTEAFF

J: TRBJ1-3
V: TRBV6-1
D: .
size: few
DNA: TGTGCCAGCAGTGATGGCCGCTCTGGAAACACCATATATTTT
CDR3: CASSDGRSGNTIYF

J: TRBJ1-6
V: TRBV7-9
D: TRBD1
size: .
DNA: TGTGCCAGCAGCCCAACGACAGGGGCCGATAATTCACCCCTCCACTTT
CDR3: CASSPTTGADNSPLHF

J: TRBJ1-2
V: TRBV4-1
D: .
size: .
DNA: TGCGCCAGCAGCTCGTTAGGGGTCTATGGCTACACCTTC
CDR3: CASSSLGVYGYTF

J: TRBJ1-2
V: TRBV29-1
D: .
size: .
DNA: TGCAGCGTTTCGGCAGGACTCTATGGCTACACCTTC
CDR3: CSVSAGLYGYTF

J: TRBJ2-1
V: TRBV9
D: TRBD2
size: .
DNA: TGTGCCAGCAGCGTAGGACTAGCCTATGAGCAGTTCTTC
CDR3: CASSVGLAYEQFF

J: TRBJ1-4
V: TRBV5-1
D: .
size: once
DNA: TGCGCCAGCAGCTTGGGGGACAAAAAACTGTTTTTT
CDR3: CASSLGDKKLFF

J: TRBJ2-1
V: TRBV5-6
D: TRBD2
size: .
DNA: TGTGCCAGCAGCTACGGACTAGCGGGGGACAATGAGCAGTTCTTC
CDR3: CASSYGLAGDNEQFF

J: TRBJ1-3
V: TRBV5-4
D: .
size: .
DNA: TGTGCCAGCAGCTTCGACCCAGCGGGAAACACCATATATTTT
CDR3: CASSFDPAGNTIYF

J: TRBJ2-2
V: TRBV30
D: .
size: .
DNA: TGTGCCTGGATAGGGCAAGGTTGGGGGCACGGGGAGCTGTTTTTT
CDR3: CAWIGQGWGHGELFF

J: TRBJ2-3
V: TRBV7-8
D: TRBD1
size: .
DNA: TGTGCCAGCAGCTTAGTGGGATGGGACAGGGTCACAGATACGCAGTATTTT
CDR3: CASSLVGWDRVTDTQYF

J: TRBJ1-5
V: TRBV6-6
D: TRBD1
size: .
DNA: TGTGCCAGCACCAAACAGGGGGGTCAGCCCCAGCATTTT
CDR3: CASTKQGGQPQHF

J: TRBJ1-2
V: TRBV7-6
D: .
size: .
DNA: TGTGCCAGCAGCCAAGGGACAATTCCAAGCTACACCTTC
CDR3: CASSQGTIPSYTF

J: TRBJ1-6
V: TRBV2
D: TRBD1
size: .
DNA: TGCGCCAGCAGTGTTAAGACAGGGTTAAGTTCACCCCTCCACTTT
CDR3: CASSVKTGLSSPLHF

J: TRBJ2-7
V: TRBV7-2
D: .
size: .
DNA: TGTGCCAGCAGCTTAGCGTTGAGGGCTCGGTCCTACGAGCAGTACTTC
CDR3: CASSLALRARSYEQYF

J: TRBJ2-1
V: TRBV18
D: TRBD1
size: .
DNA: TGTGCCAGCTCGCCCGGGACAGGGGGCGAAAATGAGCAGTTCTTC
CDR3: CASSPGTGGENEQFF

J: TRBJ1-2
V: TRBV14
D: .
size: .
DNA: TGTGCCAGCAGCCAAGAATCAAGGCCGGGGGGCCGCTATGGCTACACCTTC
CDR3: CASSQESRPGGRYGYTF

J: TRBJ1-2
V: TRBV9
D: .
size: .
DNA: TGTGCCAGCAGCGTAGGCGGGGGCGTCGGCTACACCTTC
CDR3: CASSVGGGVGYTF

J: TRBJ1-5
V: TRBV27
D: TRBD1
size: .
DNA: TGTGCCAGCAGTCCGCAGACAGGGGTCGATCAGCCCCAGCATTTT
CDR3: CASSPQTGVDQPQHF

J: TRBJ2-2
V: TRBV2
D: .
size: once
DNA: TGTGCCAGCACGGGGCAGGGGAAGTCCGGGGAGCTGTTTTTT
CDR3: CASTGQGKSGELFF

J: TRBJ1-6
V: TRBV13
D: TRBD1
size: .
DNA: TGTGCCAGCAGCTACTCGACAGGGCGACGTTCACCCCTCCACTTT
CDR3: CASSYSTGRRSPLHF

J: TRBJ2-7
V: TRBV10-3
D: TRBD1
size: .
DNA: TGTGCCATCAGTGAGTCGACAGGGAACTACGAGCAGTACTTC
CDR3: CAISESTGNYEQYF

J: TRBJ2-7
V: TRBV7-2
D: .
size: .
DNA: TGTGCCAGCAGCTTAATTGCAGGTCCCGACGAGCAGTACTTC
CDR3: CASSLIAGPDEQYF

J: TRBJ2-5
V: TRBV5-6
D: .
size: .
DNA: TGTGCCAGCAGCCGATCACTAGATACCTGGGCCCAGTACTTC
CDR3: CASSRSLDTWAQYF

J: TRBJ2-1
V: TRBV29-1
D: TRBD2
size: .
DNA: TGCAGCGTTGAACGGGAGGCTCGGGGCAATGAGCAGTTCTTC
CDR3: CSVEREARGNEQFF

J: TRBJ2-1
V: TRBV9
D: .
size: .
DNA: TGTGCCAGCAGCGTAGGGGGGTGGAGGGCCTACAATGAGCAGTTCTTC
CDR3: CASSVGGWRAYNEQFF

J: TRBJ2-7
V: TRBV9
D: .
size: .
DNA: TGTGCCAGCAGCGTAGCGGGGGGCCACGAGCAGTACTTC
CDR3: CASSVAGGHEQYF

J: TRBJ2-3
V: TRBV7-2
D: TRBD2
size: .
DNA: TGTGCCAGCAGCTTAGTTGGGACTAGCGGGTACACAGATACGCAGTATTTT
CDR3: CASSLVGTSGYTDTQYF

J: TRBJ2-7
V: TRBV19
D: .
size: once
DNA: TGTGCCAGTAGTATTACTGGGGGGTCCTACGAGCAGTACTTC
CDR3: CASSITGGSYEQYF

J: TRBJ2-4
V: TRBV29-1
D: .
size: .
DNA: TGCAGCGTTGAACTCCACTTTCTAGCCAAAAACATTCAGTACTTC
CDR3: CSVELHFLAKNIQYF

J: TRBJ1-1
V: TRBV9
D: TRBD1
size: .
DNA: TGTGCCAGCAGCCCCACAGGGGGAACTGAAGCTTTCTTT
CDR3: CASSPTGGTEAFF

J: TRBJ2-2
V: TRBV6-4
D: TRBD1
size: .
DNA: TGTGCCAGCAAGCCAACTCAGGGGGCCGGGGAGCTGTTTTTT
CDR3: CASKPTQGAGELFF

J: TRBJ2-3
V: TRBV4-2
D: TRBD2
size: .
DNA: TGTGCCAGCAGCCAAGATGATCTAGCGGGGGACGAAACAGATACGCAGTATTTT
CDR3: CASSQDDLAGDETDTQYF

J: TRBJ2-7
V: TRBV11-2
D: TRBD1
size: .
DNA: TGTGCCAGCAGCTTAGCTGACAGGGGGCACGCCTACGAGCAGTACTTC
CDR3: CASSLADRGHAYEQYF

J: TRBJ1-6
V: TRBV6-5
D: .
size: .
DNA: TGTGCCAGCGGGGAAGGACAGCCTAATTCACCCCTCCACTTT
CDR3: CASGEGQPNSPLHF

J: TRBJ2-7
V: TRBV7-8
D: .
size: few
DNA: TGTGCCAGCAGAAAAGGGGTCACCACCTACGAGCAGTACTTC
CDR3: CASRKGVTTYEQYF

J: TRBJ2-1
V: TRBV28
D: TRBD1
size: .
DNA: TGTGCCAGCAGTTTACAGACCGGACAGGACAATGAGCAGTTCTTC
CDR3: CASSLQTGQDNEQFF

J: TRBJ2-3
V: TRBV18
D: TRBD2
size: .
DNA: TGTGCCAGCTCACCAAGTAGCGGGGGCCCAGATACGCAGTATTTT
CDR3: CASSPSSGGPDTQYF

J: TRBJ1-2
V: TRBV5-5
D: .
size: few
DNA: TGTGCCAGCAGCCCAGGGGTGGGCTATGGCTACACCTTC
CDR3: CASSPGVGYGYTF